A single sample is the source of the 12 T cell receptor beta chains below, sequenced in a study of T cell changes during pregnancy in multiple sclerosis. TCRdb keeps only in-frame clones here, not all; method: immunoSEQ multiplex PCR. The sample has approximately 35,000 clones, roughly 90% seen once. The sequencing here drew on CD4+ T cells from peripheral blood mononuclear cells, taken after pregnancy. These receptors were obtained from a female donor in good health, enrolled as a control in a pregnancy study.

This chain joins TRBV18 and TRBJ2-5; TRBD1 agrees at 7 bases. Per germline, CDR1 KGHSH and CDR2 LQKENI. The CDR3 is 17 amino acids. After removal of 4 bases from V and 3 bases from J, the junction contained 14 bases not matched to a gene. This CDR3 is CASSRRRTGREEETQYF. CDR3 coding DNA: TGTGCCAGCTCACGCCGGCGGACAGGACGGGAAGAAGAGACCCAGTACTTC.

The CDR3 is CASRLQGINEKLFF. The DNA of the CDR3 is TGTGCCAGCAGATTACAGGGGATTAATGAAAAACTGTTTTTT. J is TRBJ1-4 and V is TRBV27; 7 nucleotides line up with TRBD1. Per the germline V gene, CDR1 is MNHEY and CDR2 is SMNVEV (reference sequence). This CDR3 contains 14 residues. The trim removed 6 bases at V and 4 bases at J, leaving 5 bases unmatched.

The chain has TRBV9 and TRBJ1-2; 9 nucleotides line up with TRBD1. The germline V gene encodes CDR1 SGDLS and CDR2 YYNGEE. V gave up 2 bases and J gave up 4 bases; unmatched junction bases: 3. The CDR3 is 14 residues long. The CDR3 here is CASSVGTGTYGYTF. For the CDR3, the DNA is TGTGCCAGCAGCGTCGGGACAGGGACCTATGGCTACACCTTC.

V is TRBV7-6 and J is TRBJ1-5, with TRBD1 identical over 9 bases. Germline CDR1 is SGHVS and CDR2 is FNYEAQ. V shed 1 base and J 7 bases; nucleotides not matched to a gene: 5. The length of the CDR3 is 15 residues. The CDR3: CASSLGTGARQPQHF. The CDR3 bases are TGTGCCAGCAGCTTAGGGACAGGGGCTCGACAGCCCCAGCATTTT.

V is TRBV5-1 and J is TRBJ2-5; 9 bases map to TRBD1. The germline CDR1 and CDR2 sequences are SGHRS and YFSETQ. CDR3 length: 14 amino acids. With 4 bases clipped from V and 5 bases from J, the junction kept 6 bases outside the gene matches. The DNA for the CDR3 is TGCGCCAGCAGCCCGGGACAGGGAGGGGAGACCCAGTACTTC. This gives the protein CASSPGQGGETQYF.

The DNA of the CDR3 is TGTGCCATCAGTGAAAGGGGGCAGGGGTCCTACGAGCAGTACTTC. Translating gives CAISERGQGSYEQYF. The chain employs TRBV10-3 and TRBJ2-7; 7 bases line up with TRBD1. J lost 1 base, V lost 3 bases, and 6 bases had no gene match. Germline-derived CDR1 and CDR2 are ENHRY and SYGVKD. This CDR3 comprises 15 residues.

This clone was recorded a few times. CDR3 nucleotides: TGTGCCAGCAGAGGGACAGGGGATGGGCCCCTCCACTTT. It encodes CASRGTGDGPLHF. The chain links TRBV13 to TRBJ1-6; 10 bases agree with TRBD1. This CDR3 spans 13 amino acids. The V segment lost 6 bases and the J segment 13 bases; nucleotides outside the gene matches: 6. CDR1 and CDR2 (germline): PRHDT, FYEKMQ (reference sequence).

This chain connects TRBV7-2 to TRBJ1-2, with a tentative D call TRBD1 (5 bases). The V end lost 2 bases, the J end lost 4 bases, and 8 bases lay between the germline ends. Germline lookup yields CDR1 SGHTA and CDR2 FQGNSA. This CDR3 contains 13 residues. In nucleotides, the CDR3 is TGTGCCAGCAGCTTACAGGGAATCTATGGCTACACCTTC. As protein: CASSLQGIYGYTF.

The chain is built from TRBV5-4 and TRBJ2-3, with TRBD2 identical over 13 bases. Germline CDR1 is SGHNT and CDR2 is YYREEE (reference sequence). The CDR3 has 16 residues. Losses at the gene ends were 4 bases for V and 1 base for J; bases not matched to a gene: 3. The CDR3 DNA follows: TGTGCCAGCAGCCCGGGGACTAGCGGGGGCACAGATACGCAGTATTTT. Translating gives CASSPGTSGGTDTQYF.

The chain has TRBV28 and TRBJ2-7, with 14 bases matching TRBD2. J was trimmed by 0 bases and V by 5 bases; bases with no gene match: 12. The CDR3 is 19 amino acids. The germline V gene encodes CDR1 MDHEN and CDR2 SYDVKM. The CDR3 nucleotides read TGTGCCAGCAGTCCGACCCGGACTAGCGGGAGGACCAGCTCCTACGAGCAGTACTTC. Translation: CASSPTRTSGRTSSYEQYF.

V gene TRBV6-1 combines with J gene TRBJ1-2; maybe TRBD1 (6 bases). This CDR3 has 14 residues. Germline CDR1 and CDR2: MNHNS and SASEGT. V was clipped by 4 bases and J by 3 bases, with 12 bases between them. The CDR3 here is CASSAGTWDYGYTF. CDR3 nucleotides: TGTGCCAGCAGTGCCGGGACATGGGACTATGGCTACACCTTC.

The gene calls are TRBV5-6 and TRBJ2-5; D possibly corresponds to TRBD1 (5 bases). Between the trimmed V and J ends, which lost 2 bases and 3 bases, there was a span of 17 bases. Germline V gene data show CDR1 as SGHDT and CDR2 as YYEEEE. This CDR3 is built from 16 residues. The CDR3 region is CASSFDGPGREETQYF. DNA of the CDR3: TGTGCCAGCAGCTTCGACGGACCAGGCAGGGAAGAGACCCAGTACTTC. Combining the CDR3 with reference TRBV5-6 and TRBJ2-5 gives the whole variable domain DAGVTQSPTHLIKTRGQQVTLRCSPKSGHDTVSWYQQALGQGPQFIFQYYEEEERQRGNFPDRFSGHQFPNYSSELNVNALLLGDSALYLCASSFDGPGREETQYFGPGTRLLVL.